This is a list of T cell receptor beta chains from one sample in a study of blood T cells in healthy people across ages. TCRdb independently ran MiXCR on the 5' RACE reads; one entry per CDR3 protein. The repertoire holds about 1.5 million distinct CDR3 sequences, with approximately 43% as singletons. The sequencing sample was made of blood. The origin of the receptors is a young woman in good health. Each CDR3 is given with its conserved first and last residue. Each record gives: D gene, J gene, V gene, clone size, CDR3 protein, CDR3 DNA. The D gene is left open where the match is weak. Rows may omit the clone size; those that give it use once, few, many or a size class.

>TRBD1|TRBJ1-1|TRBV3-1|few
CASRAKTGGNTEAFF
TGTGCCAGCAGGGCTAAGACAGGGGGGAACACTGAAGCTTTCTTT
>-|TRBJ1-6|TRBV27|-
CASGRDRPRNSPLHF
TGTGCCAGCGGGAGAGACAGACCGAGGAATTCACCCCTCCACTTT
>-|TRBJ2-7|TRBV20-1|once
CSARDQGSYEQYF
TGCAGTGCTAGAGATCAGGGCTCCTACGAGCAGTACTTC
>-|TRBJ2-6|TRBV11-2|-
CAGRSRVSGANVLTF
TGTGCCGGCAGATCGCGGGTCTCTGGGGCCAACGTCCTGACTTTC
>-|TRBJ2-1|TRBV20-1|-
CSASLWLGSNEQFF
TGCAGTGCTAGTCTATGGCTAGGCTCCAATGAGCAGTTCTTC
>-|TRBJ2-1|TRBV29-1|-
CSIEGGQHEQFF
TGCAGCATTGAGGGGGGCCAGCATGAGCAGTTCTTC
>-|TRBJ2-5|TRBV12-3/TRBV12-4|-
CASSFGFLRYF
TGTGCCAGCAGTTTCGGGTTTCTCAGGTACTTC
>TRBD2|TRBJ2-1|TRBV18|-
CASSPPDAGEEVEQFF
TGTGCCAGCTCACCACCTGATGCGGGAGAGGAGGTTGAGCAGTTCTTC
>TRBD1|TRBJ2-1|TRBV19|few
CASRKQGARNEQFF
TGTGCCAGTAGAAAACAGGGGGCAAGGAATGAGCAGTTCTTC
>TRBD2|TRBJ2-3|TRBV4-1|-
CASSQDLLGGAGGPPNTDTQYF
TGCGCCAGCAGCCAAGATCTTTTGGGGGGAGCGGGGGGACCGCCTAACACAGATACGCAGTATTTT
>-|TRBJ2-3|TRBV27|-
CASSLSKGYTDTQYF
TGTGCCAGCAGTTTATCGAAGGGCTACACAGATACGCAGTATTTT
>TRBD1|TRBJ1-5|TRBV29-1|-
CSISGTGGDQPQHF
TGCAGCATCTCCGGGACAGGGGGCGATCAGCCCCAGCATTTT
>TRBD2|TRBJ2-7|TRBV29-1|few
CSAGLGGDLEQYF
TGCAGCGCCGGACTAGGAGGTGATCTCGAGCAGTACTTC
>-|TRBJ2-4|TRBV20-1|-
CSARGLRENIRYF
TGCAGTGCTAGAGGGCTCCGAGAGAACATTCGGTACTTC
>TRBD1|TRBJ2-4|TRBV10-1|-
CASSEPAGGEQYF
TGCGCCAGCAGTGAACCCGCAGGGGGAGAGCAGTACTTC
>-|TRBJ1-1|TRBV27|-
CASSFSGRAREAFF
TGTGCCAGCAGTTTTTCAGGCAGGGCGAGGGAAGCTTTCTTT
>-|TRBJ2-2|TRBV6-2/TRBV6-3|-
CASSRQPNTGELFF
TGTGCCAGCAGCCGACAGCCGAACACCGGGGAGCTGTTTTTT
>-|TRBJ2-1|TRBV7-9|few
CASSSILAGYNEQFF
TGTGCCAGCAGCTCCATCCTAGCTGGCTACAATGAGCAGTTCTTC
>-|TRBJ1-4|TRBV6-2/TRBV6-3|few
CASRRGTAGEKLFF
TGTGCCAGCAGGAGAGGGACGGCGGGTGAAAAACTGTTTTTT
>-|TRBJ2-3|TRBV4-1|-
CASSQVGRTTTDTQYF
TGCGCCAGCAGCCAAGTGGGCAGGACGACCACAGATACGCAGTATTTT
>-|TRBJ1-2|TRBV20-1|-
CSALPRTRGSYGYTF
TGCAGTGCTCTACCCCGGACACGGGGGAGTTATGGCTACACCTTC
>TRBD1|TRBJ2-3|TRBV29-1|-
CSATGGLRGTQYF
TGCAGCGCGACAGGGGGCTTGAGGGGTACGCAGTATTTT
>-|TRBJ2-3|TRBV13|-
CASSLITADTQYF
TGTGCCAGCAGCTTAATAACAGCAGATACGCAGTATTTT